This TCR beta chain was identified in a study of blood T cell repertoires in COVID-19. Sequencing was performed with immunoSEQ multiplex PCR; in TCRdb, only in-frame clones are kept and a portion is missing. The data contain some 130,000 clones, 60% to 80% of them seen just once; the ten biggest clones take up around 1.8%. This CDR3 region has 15 residues. The receptor's source is an older woman with acute or convalescent COVID-19. Material for sequencing was peripheral blood. The chain combines TRBV21-1 with TRBJ2-1; TRBD1, as called in the table, went unchecked against the DNA. TRBV21-1 is given as a pseudogene. CDR3: CASSSGSDIDNEQFF. The CDR3 nucleotides are TGTGCCAGCAGTTCAGGGTCTGATATAGACAATGAGCAGTTCTTC.